These 11 T cell receptor beta chains were all obtained from the same sample, sequenced in a study of T cell responses to AZD1222 COVID-19 vaccine. The data were produced by immunoSEQ multiplex PCR, yet TCRdb's version contains in-frame clones alone and is incomplete. The sample contains 150,000 to 200,000 clones, around 92% of which appear only once. The starting material was peripheral blood, obtained on day 0 of AZD1222 vaccination. Receptor source: an adult in good health.

The chain carries TRBV6-2 or TRBV6-3 and TRBJ2-3; 10 bases align to TRBD1. With V trimmed by 2 bases and J by 4 bases, 12 bases remained unmatched. This CDR3 is 18 amino acids long. The V gene's germline CDR1 is MNHEY and CDR2 SVGEGT. CDR3 bases: TGTGCCAGCAGTTACGCCTCGGGACAGGGGATTGGGGCAGATACGCAGTATTTT. It encodes CASSYASGQGIGADTQYF.

The CDR3 nucleotides read TGTGCCAGCAGTTATGGAGGGGGGACCGGGGAGCTGTTTTTT. Encoded protein: CASSYGGGTGELFF. The V gene is TRBV6-5, the J gene TRBJ2-2; either TRBD1 or TRBD2 may supply D (6 bases each). With 3 bases removed from V and 5 bases from J, the gap between germline ends came to 10 bases. CDR1 and CDR2 from the germline V gene are MNHEY and SVGAGI. The CDR3 spans 14 residues.

The chain carries TRBV5-6 and TRBJ1-4; D is ambiguous. In germline, CDR1 is SGHDT, CDR2 YYEEEE. The CDR3 extends over 17 amino acids. V lost 0 bases and J lost 4, with 16 bases in between. The CDR3 DNA sequence: TGTGCCAGCAGCTTGGACGCCACGGATACCCTTAATGAAAAACTGTTTTTT. It encodes CASSLDATDTLNEKLFF.

V gene TRBV25-1 combines with J gene TRBJ2-1, with TRBD1 matching 9 bases. V lost 3 bases and J lost 6; bases outside the gene matches: 6. The CDR3 consists of 15 residues. The V gene's germline CDR1 is MGHDK and CDR2 SYGVNS. Here the CDR3 DNA reads TGTGCCAGCAGTGAGGGGACAGGGACGTTCAATGAGCAGTTCTTC. It translates to CASSEGTGTFNEQFF.

This clone has more than one count but fewer than ten. The chain is built from TRBV7-2 and TRBJ2-7, with D unresolved. Per the germline V gene, CDR1 is SGHTA and CDR2 is FQGNSA. The CDR3 sequence is 11 residues long. Trimming pared 7 bases from V and 2 bases from J, leaving 6 bases between. CDR3 sequence: CASTATYEQYF. In DNA, the CDR3 is TGTGCCAGCACCGCAACCTACGAGCAGTACTTC.

The table lists this clone with a few counts. The rearrangement joins TRBV6-4 to TRBJ1-1; unclear D gene. The V end lost 0 bases, the J end lost 1 base, and 3 bases lay between the germline ends. The CDR3 is made up of 13 amino acids. Germline loops: CDR1 MRHNA, CDR2 SNTAGT. This chain's CDR3 is CASSDSENTEAFF. The CDR3 DNA reads TGTGCCAGCAGTGACTCAGAGAACACTGAAGCTTTCTTT.

The chain links TRBV7-8 to TRBJ2-3; TRBD2 agrees at 7 bases. V gave up 5 bases and J gave up 2 bases; unmatched junction bases: 10. There are 16 residues in the CDR3. CDR1 is SGHVS, CDR2 FQNEAQ, per germline. The CDR3 reads CASSRDPGGVTDTQYF. Here the CDR3 DNA reads TGTGCCAGCAGCCGTGATCCGGGGGGAGTCACAGATACGCAGTATTTT.

This chain uses TRBV15 with TRBJ2-2; 8 nucleotides align to TRBD1. CDR1 is LNHNV and CDR2 is YYDKDF in the germline V gene (reference sequence). The CDR3 spans 16 residues. J lost 7 bases, V lost 1 base, and 8 bases had no gene match. In DNA form, the CDR3 reads TGTGCCACCAGCAGAGTTGTCCAGGGGGCAGGCGGGGAGCTGTTTTTT. It codes for CATSRVVQGAGGELFF.

This sequence joins TRBV5-1 and TRBJ1-1; 7 bases align to TRBD1. Germline V gene lookup returns CDR1 SGHRS and CDR2 YFSETQ. The ends lost 4 bases at V and 0 bases at J; junction bases unmatched: 6. The CDR3 runs 15 residues. DNA of the CDR3: TGCGCCAGCAGCCCGGCCGGGACAGTGAACACTGAAGCTTTCTTT. Amino acid sequence: CASSPAGTVNTEAFF.

The chain is built from TRBV6-5 and TRBJ1-5, with no clear D. The germline gives CDR1 MNHEY, CDR2 SVGAGI. The V gene lost 8 bases and the J gene lost 4 bases, with 12 bases spanning the gap. The CDR3 spans 13 residues. The CDR3 DNA sequence: TGTGCCAGCGGAGCCCAGCTTAATCAGCCCCAGCATTTT. It yields the protein CASGAQLNQPQHF.

V usage is TRBV5-4 and J usage is TRBJ1-6; maybe TRBD1 (5 bases). V was trimmed by 4 bases and J by 7 bases, leaving 15 bases between them. The germline V gene encodes CDR1 SGHNT and CDR2 YYREEE (reference sequence). The CDR3 loop spans 15 amino acids. The CDR3 reads CASSERGPINSPLHF. The CDR3, as DNA: TGTGCCAGCAGCGAGAGGGGACCTATAAATTCACCCCTCCACTTT.